This T cell receptor (beta chain) was captured in a study of cytomegalovirus exposure and HLA in healthy donors. PCR used 60 Vbeta primers and 13 Jbeta primers. The repertoire was sequenced with immunoSEQ multiplex PCR; TCRdb's copy has only in-frame clones and lacks some. There are approximately 140,000 clones in the sample; 63% occur only once, and 7% to 8.5% lies in the top ten. Trimming left V 3 bases short and J 8 bases short, with 16 bases between. The germline V gene has CDR1 MNHEY and CDR2 SMNVEV (reference sequence). There are 14 residues in the CDR3. As regards this clone: Its antigen is currently unknown.

Broader study findings: The classifier reportedly diagnosed cytomegalovirus status with high specificity and sensitivity.

What was sequenced was PBMCs. The clonotype was recovered from a woman between 55 and 75 years old in good health and CMV-seropositive. This chain joins TRBV27 and TRBJ1-1; TRBD1 might be the D (5 bases). CDR3 sequence reads: CASSFSGVESEAFF. The CDR3 nucleotides are TGTGCCAGCAGTTTCTCGGGGGTTGAAAGCGAAGCTTTCTTT.